The 20 T cell receptor beta chains given below trace back to one sample, sequenced in a study of blood T cell repertoires in COVID-19. Measured with immunoSEQ multiplex PCR; TCRdb has only the in-frame clones, and not every one. This repertoire shows roughly 99,000 clones, 79% found once; its top ten account for 15% to 20%. The sample was peripheral blood. The source of these receptors is a woman at least 80 years old with active or convalescent COVID-19.

The J gene is TRBJ1-6, the V gene TRBV27; 8 nucleotides align to TRBD1. Unmatched junction bases numbered 6, after V lost 5 bases and J lost 6 bases. CDR1 is MNHEY and CDR2 is SMNVEV in the germline V gene (reference sequence). There are 15 residues in the CDR3. The CDR3: CASSTGQGPNSPLHF. In DNA form, the CDR3 reads TGTGCCAGCAGTACCGGACAGGGACCTAATTCACCCCTCCACTTT.

The J gene is TRBJ2-1, the V gene TRBV6-5, with 14 bases lining up with TRBD2. The CDR3 is 16 residues long. J lost 8 bases, V lost 4 bases, and 7 bases had no gene match. CDR1 is MNHEY and CDR2 is SVGAGI in the germline V gene. Here the CDR3 DNA reads TGTGCCAGCAGTTTGGGGACTAGCGGGAGTTTTTATGAGCAGTTCTTC. Residues: CASSLGTSGSFYEQFF.

This clone was counted at least ten times. CDR3 protein: CSGRQGNEKLFF. CDR3 DNA sequence: TGCAGCGGCCGACAGGGAAATGAAAAACTGTTTTTT. The chain employs TRBV29-1 and TRBJ1-4; 7 positions agree with TRBD1. Germline V lookup: CDR1 SQVTM, CDR2 ANQGSEA. The CDR3 extends over 12 amino acids. V shed 7 bases and J 5 bases; nucleotides not matched to a gene: 4.

This clone appeared a single time. The genes are TRBV2 and TRBJ2-2; 9 positions match TRBD2. Trimming at V came to 4 bases and at J to 5 bases, leaving 5 bases not matched to a gene. This CDR3 region has 15 residues. Germline CDR1 is SNHLY and CDR2 is FYNNEI. CDR3 sequence (DNA): TGTGCCAGCAGTGGGGTAGCGGGAGTGACCGGGGAGCTGTTTTTT. Encoded protein: CASSGVAGVTGELFF. The variable domain in full, completed from reference TRBV2 and TRBJ2-2, reads EPEVTQTPSHQVTQMGQEVILRCVPISNHLYFYWYRQILGQKVEFLVSFYNNEISEKSEIFDDQFSVERPDGSNFTLKIRSTKLEDSAMYFCASSGVAGVTGELFFGEGSRLTVL.

The CDR3 reads CASSVLGLDHGELFF. The CDR3 DNA follows: TGTGCCAGCAGTGTTTTGGGGCTAGACCACGGGGAGCTGTTTTTT. V gene TRBV2 combines with J gene TRBJ2-2; tentative D call: TRBD1 (5 bases). V dropped 4 bases and J dropped 7 bases, with 16 bases sitting between them. The germline V gene has CDR1 SNHLY and CDR2 FYNNEI. This CDR3 has 15 residues.

V is TRBV6-5 and J is TRBJ1-1, with D hard to call. The germline gives CDR1 MNHEY, CDR2 SVGAGI. The CDR3 has 14 residues. With 7 bases removed from V and 1 base from J, the gap between germline ends came to 13 bases. The CDR3 loop is CASTSQVQNTEAFF. CDR3 coding DNA: TGTGCCAGCACCTCCCAGGTTCAGAACACTGAAGCTTTCTTT.

The genes are TRBV6-5 and TRBJ1-6, with D possibly matching TRBD1 (5 bases). The CDR3 totals 13 residues. In germline, CDR1 is MNHEY, CDR2 SVGAGI. V dropped 8 bases and J dropped 9 bases, with 14 bases sitting between them. CDR3 coding DNA: TGTGCCAGCTTGTCAGGGCTGGGTTCACCCCTCCACTTT. Amino acid sequence: CASLSGLGSPLHF.

The CDR3 sequence: CASSLGTGEAFF. The CDR3 region has the DNA TGTGCCAGCAGTTTAGGGACAGGTGAAGCTTTCTTT. The chain couples TRBV12-3 or TRBV12-4 to TRBJ1-1; 7 bases map to TRBD1. This CDR3 has 12 amino acids. Trimming took 1 base from V and 7 from J; bases not matched to a gene: 0.

The V call is TRBV7-2, the J call TRBJ2-2, with D maybe TRBD2 (5 bases). Germline CDR1 SGHTA, CDR2 FQGNSA. The CDR3 covers 15 residues. Trimming took 2 bases from V and 1 from J, leaving 8 bases between them. This CDR3 reads CASSLYSENTGELFF. The CDR3 nucleotides are TGTGCCAGCAGCTTATATAGCGAGAACACCGGGGAGCTGTTTTTT.

This clone is labeled as medium-sized (0.01 to 0.1%). V usage is TRBV24-1 and J usage is TRBJ2-1, with 13 bases identical to TRBD2. Germline CDR1 and CDR2: KGHDR and SFDVKD. This CDR3 comprises 15 residues. After removal of 6 bases from V and 9 bases from J, the junction contained 7 bases not matched to a gene. The CDR3: CATSSGTSGNVEQFF. The DNA of the CDR3 is TGTGCCACCAGTTCCGGGACTAGCGGGAATGTTGAGCAGTTCTTC.

This chain uses TRBV9 with TRBJ2-1, with D tentatively TRBD1 (6 bases). V dropped 0 bases and J dropped 0 bases, with 7 bases sitting between them. The CDR3 is made up of 15 amino acids. Germline CDR1 and CDR2: SGDLS and YYNGEE. CDR3 region: CASSVEGDSYNEQFF. CDR3 DNA sequence: TGTGCCAGCAGCGTAGAGGGGGACTCCTACAATGAGCAGTTCTTC.

The genes are TRBV19 and TRBJ2-2, with TRBD1 identical over 8 bases. Trimming removed 6 bases from V and 6 bases from J; junction bases left unmatched: 9. CDR1 and CDR2 (germline): LNHDA, SQIVND (reference sequence). The CDR3 sequence is 15 residues long. CDR3 in DNA: TGTGCCAGTAGCCTCTCGCCAGGGGGCCCCGGGGAGCTGTTTTTT. Residues: CASSLSPGGPGELFF.

This chain links TRBV7-2 with TRBJ2-5, with TRBD1 identical over 8 bases. CDR1 and CDR2 (germline): SGHTA, FQGNSA. This CDR3 region has 15 residues. V lost 1 base to trimming and J lost 1 base; unmatched junction nucleotides: 2. The CDR3 nucleotides are TGTGCCAGCAGCTTAGTGGACAGGGCCCAAGAGACCCAGTACTTC. This sequence encodes CASSLVDRAQETQYF.

This clone showed up just once. The chain couples TRBV7-3 to TRBJ2-7; no firm D call. The CDR3 is 14 residues long. Trimming removed 5 bases from V and 0 bases from J, with 11 bases in between. Germline V gene sequence: CDR1 SGHTA, CDR2 FQGTGA. CDR3 DNA: TGTGCCAGCAGCCCCTCGTATAGCTCCTACGAGCAGTACTTC. It codes for CASSPSYSSYEQYF.

This clone was counted between two and nine times. CDR3 nucleotide sequence: TGTGCCAGCAAGCCGACGCTAGTCCCGTCCTACGAGCAGTACTTC. It specifies CASKPTLVPSYEQYF. V gene TRBV6-5 combines with J gene TRBJ2-7; D not certain. The V gene lost 7 bases and the J gene lost 1 base, with 17 bases spanning the gap. The CDR3 covers 15 residues. Germline V lookup: CDR1 MNHEY, CDR2 SVGAGI.

In its sample, this clone was seen once. The J gene is TRBJ2-5, the V gene TRBV5-4; D is perhaps TRBD2 (6 bases). Germline V gene data show CDR1 as SGHNT and CDR2 as YYREEE (reference sequence). V shed 3 bases and J shed 1 base, with 7 bases lying between them. This CDR3 is built from 13 residues. The chain's CDR3 is CASSSGGQETQYF. For the CDR3, the DNA is TGTGCCAGCAGCTCCGGGGGCCAAGAGACCCAGTACTTC. Full variable domain (missing parts from reference TRBV5-4 and TRBJ2-5): ETGVTQSPTHLIKTRGQQVTLRCSSQSGHNTVSWYQQALGQGPQFIFQYYREEENGRGNFPPRFSGLQFPNYSSELNVNALELDDSALYLCASSSGGQETQYFGPGTRLLVL.

This chain joins TRBV28 and TRBJ1-5; 9 nucleotides match TRBD1. The CDR3 covers 15 residues. The germline V gene has CDR1 MDHEN and CDR2 SYDVKM. The V gene end was trimmed by 0 bases and the J gene end by 6 bases; junction bases not matched to a gene: 3. This chain's CDR3 is CASSLWGQGGQPQHF. The CDR3 bases are TGTGCCAGCAGTTTATGGGGACAGGGCGGTCAGCCCCAGCATTTT. The full variable domain, in which reference TRBV28 and TRBJ1-5 provide the parts outside the CDR3, is DVKVTQSSRYLVKRTGEKVFLECVQDMDHENMFWYRQDPGLGLRLIYFSYDVKMKEKGDIPEGYSVSREKKERFSLILESASTNQTSMYLCASSLWGQGGQPQHFGDGTRLSIL.

This chain connects TRBV6-1 to TRBJ1-2, with a tentative D call TRBD1 (5 bases). The germline V gene encodes CDR1 MNHNS and CDR2 SASEGT. The CDR3 extends over 15 amino acids. V was shortened by 0 bases and J by 3 bases, with 11 bases between the two germline ends. CDR3 protein: CASSEAPRDYYGYTF. The CDR3 DNA reads as TGTGCCAGCAGTGAAGCGCCCAGGGATTACTATGGCTACACCTTC.

The chain uses TRBV29-1 and TRBJ2-7; 8 bases are shared with TRBD1. CDR3 length: 14 residues. The V and J ends lost 6 bases and 0 bases, in that order; junction bases with no gene match: 7. From germline, CDR1 is SQVTM and CDR2 ANQGSEA. The CDR3 region has the DNA TGCAGCGTCGCTACAGGGGGGAGCTCCTACGAGCAGTACTTC. Protein: CSVATGGSSYEQYF.

The chain carries TRBV6-4 and TRBJ1-5, with TRBD1 as a possible D gene (5 bases). CDR1 MRHNA and CDR2 SNTAGT come from the germline V gene. The CDR3 contains 17 residues. The V end lost 9 bases, the J end lost 0 bases, and 21 bases lay between the germline ends. CDR3 region: CARRRGSTGSSNQPQHF. In nucleotides, the CDR3 is TGTGCCAGAAGAAGGGGATCCACGGGTAGTAGCAATCAGCCCCAGCATTTT.